By sample share, the clone carrying this T cell receptor (beta chain) is medium-sized (0.01 to 0.1%). As yet, its antigen is unknown. The entry originates in a study of molecular identifiers for immune sequencing clone quantification. Notes on the study in general: Clones that had above 20 RNA copies took up over 99% of effector molecules but under 1% in naive cells.

V was pared by 7 bases and J by 1 base, with 13 bases between. The CDR3 length is 14 residues. Germline CDR1 and CDR2: MDHEN and SYDVKM. TCRdb reprocessed the PCR reads with MiXCR, giving one entry per CDR3 protein. The data contain around 2,500 distinct CDR3 sequences, around 18% of them singletons. The chain joins TRBV28 to TRBJ2-5; possible D gene TRBD1, 6 bases. Sequenced material: naive CD8+ T cells from blood, with Jurkat cell RNA spiked in. As for subset: FACS-sorted CD8+CD4-CCR7+CD45RA+ naive T cells. The TCR comes from a human donor in good health. Some libraries in this study had Jurkat cell RNA spiked in. CDR3 in amino acids: CASTYTDSQETQYF. CDR3 DNA: TGTGCCAGCACTTACACGGACAGCCAAGAGACCCAGTACTTC.